These 18 T cell receptor beta chains originate from one sample sequenced in a study of T-cell reconstitution after alpha-beta-depleted transplantation in children. Preparation of the TCRbeta library used unique molecular identifiers. Via MiXCR, TCRdb re-called the PCR reads, giving one row per CDR3 protein. The data hold about 97,000 distinct CDR3 sequences, with approximately 8% observed a single time. Sequencing used PBMCs, obtained before TCRalphabeta/CD19-depleted stem cell transplant. The receptor source for this set is a boy between 2 and 10 years old with acute lymphoblastic leukemia, due to receive a stem cell transplant.

The CDR3 DNA is TGTGCCAGCAGTTTAGACAGGGGGTACGGAAACACCATATATTTT. It encodes CASSLDRGYGNTIYF. The V and J genes are TRBV27 and TRBJ1-3, with 9 bases aligning to TRBD1. J gave up 4 bases and V 2 bases, and 3 bases lay outside the gene matches. The CDR3 consists of 15 residues. Germline V gene data show CDR1 as MNHEY and CDR2 as SMNVEV (reference sequence).

The table lists this clonotype with a few counts. The genes are TRBV9 and TRBJ2-5; 12 bases are a match to TRBD2. V lost 3 bases and J lost 9; bases outside the gene matches: 12. The germline V gene encodes CDR1 SGDLS and CDR2 YYNGEE. The length of the CDR3 is 16 residues. The CDR3 DNA reads TGTGCCAGCAGCGGAACTAGCGGGGGGCCCTTAAGGGCCCAGTACTTC. This encodes CASSGTSGGPLRAQYF.

In its sample, this clonotype was seen many times. The V call is TRBV5-5, the J call TRBJ2-1; perhaps TRBD1 as D (5 bases). V was pared by 3 bases and J by 5 bases, with 15 bases between. This CDR3 has 15 amino acids. In germline, CDR1 is SGHKS, CDR2 YYEKEE (reference sequence). In DNA form, the CDR3 reads TGTGCCAGCAGCTGGGGCCTACTCGCCCACAATGAGCAGTTCTTC. Its protein product is CASSWGLLAHNEQFF.

This clonotype was observed at least ten times. This chain connects TRBV6-2 or TRBV6-3 to TRBJ2-3; maybe TRBD1 (5 bases). Per the germline V gene, CDR1 is MNHEY and CDR2 is SVGEGT. The CDR3 consists of 14 residues. Trimming took 0 bases from V and 5 from J, leaving 9 bases between them. CDR3 in DNA: TGTGCCAGCAGTTACTCGTCAGGGATAGATACGCAGTATTTT. Translating gives CASSYSSGIDTQYF.

This clonotype was counted at least ten times. This chain uses TRBV5-6 with TRBJ2-2; TRBD1 matches 7 bases. There are 17 residues in the CDR3. Germline values: CDR1 SGHDT, CDR2 YYEEEE. Trimming took 3 bases from V and 7 from J; bases not matched to a gene: 15. In DNA form, the CDR3 reads TGTGCCAGCAGCTGGAAGCTCCGGGACAGTTTCAACGGGGAGCTGTTTTTT. Translation gives CASSWKLRDSFNGELFF.

V is TRBV3-1 and J is TRBJ1-5; the D is unclear. Germline lookup yields CDR1 LGHDT and CDR2 YNNKEL (reference sequence). V lost 3 bases to trimming and J lost 8 bases, with 11 bases between them. This CDR3 spans 13 amino acids. Written as DNA, the CDR3 is TGTGCCAGCAGCCACATTCCCATTGAGCCCCAGCATTTT. It codes for CASSHIPIEPQHF.

This clonotype was seen a handful of times. The V call is TRBV20-1, the J call TRBJ2-3, with 12 bases fitting TRBD1. V was clipped by 0 bases and J by 5 bases; unmatched bases: 6. Germline CDR1 DFQATT, CDR2 SNEGSKA (reference sequence). The CDR3 is 16 amino acids. The CDR3 loop reads CSARDWDRGHGDTQYF. The CDR3 DNA sequence: TGCAGTGCTAGAGACTGGGACAGGGGGCATGGAGATACGCAGTATTTT.

This clonotype was observed many times. The chain has TRBV4-2 and TRBJ1-3; 7 nucleotides match TRBD1. From germline, CDR1 is LGHNA and CDR2 YNFKEQ. V dropped 3 bases and J dropped 0; count of bases not matched to a gene: 5. The length of the CDR3 is 16 residues. Here the CDR3 DNA reads TGTGCCAGCAGCCAGGGTGACAGGGACTCTGGAAACACCATATATTTT. Translated, it gives CASSQGDRDSGNTIYF.

The table lists this clonotype with a few counts. The chain carries TRBV9 and TRBJ2-1; the match to TRBD2 covers 10 bases. The CDR3 spans 14 residues. V trimming: 4 bases; J trimming: 5 bases; junction bases outside the gene matches: 3. Germline values: CDR1 SGDLS, CDR2 YYNGEE. The CDR3 nucleotides read TGTGCCAGCAGCATTCTAGCGGGGGACAATGAGCAGTTCTTC. Its protein is CASSILAGDNEQFF.

This clonotype came up many times. The chain joins TRBV6-5 to TRBJ2-7; no firm D call. The V gene lost 4 bases and the J gene lost 2 bases, with 9 bases spanning the gap. This CDR3 comprises 13 residues. Germline CDR1 and CDR2: MNHEY and SVGAGI. CDR3 sequence (DNA): TGTGCCAGCAGTTCTTTTGTAACCTACGAGCAGTACTTC. Translating it yields CASSSFVTYEQYF.

V is TRBV19 and J is TRBJ1-6, with 7 bases fitting TRBD1. The V and J ends lost 6 bases and 7 bases, in that order; junction bases with no gene match: 6. Germline loops: CDR1 LNHDA, CDR2 SQIVND (reference sequence). This CDR3 comprises 14 residues. The DNA for the CDR3 is TGTGCCAGTAGCTTTGACAGGGACAATTCACCCCTCCACTTT. Amino acid sequence: CASSFDRDNSPLHF.

This clonotype was detected ten times or more. V usage is TRBV27 and J usage is TRBJ1-2; the match to TRBD1 covers 11 bases. Per germline, CDR1 MNHEY and CDR2 SMNVEV (reference sequence). V shed 0 bases and J 8 bases; nucleotides not matched to a gene: 5. The CDR3 runs 15 residues. The CDR3, as DNA: TGTGCCAGCAGTTTATCGGGACAGGGGGAGGGGGGCTACACCTTC. Its protein product is CASSLSGQGEGGYTF.

This clonotype was detected many times. This chain connects TRBV4-2 to TRBJ2-2, with 9 bases matching TRBD2. The CDR3 length is 16 residues. J was trimmed by 4 bases and V by 2 bases; bases with no gene match: 5. Germline V CDR1 and CDR2: LGHNA, YNFKEQ. The CDR3 loop is CASSQNSGGPTGELFF. In DNA form, the CDR3 reads TGTGCCAGCAGCCAAAATAGCGGGGGACCCACCGGGGAGCTGTTTTTT.

This clonotype has just a few counts. The J gene is TRBJ2-3, the V gene TRBV6-5, with D possibly matching TRBD2 (6 bases). CDR1 and CDR2 (germline): MNHEY, SVGAGI. Trimming stripped 8 bases from V and 0 bases from J, with 18 bases between. The CDR3 consists of 16 residues. This CDR3 is CASSPAGKGSTDTQYF. In DNA, the CDR3 is TGTGCCAGCTCCCCTGCGGGAAAAGGGAGCACAGATACGCAGTATTTT.

This clonotype was counted ten times or more. The rearrangement uses TRBV9 and TRBJ2-1, with 7 nucleotides matching TRBD2. Germline lookup yields CDR1 SGDLS and CDR2 YYNGEE. The J segment lost 8 bases and the V segment lost 2 bases, leaving 10 bases of the junction unmatched. The CDR3 runs 15 residues. The CDR3 DNA reads TGTGCCAGCAGCGTTTGGGAGGGGAAGATGGATGAGCAGTTCTTC. The encoded protein is CASSVWEGKMDEQFF.

The chain has TRBV18 and TRBJ2-7; D is perhaps TRBD2 (6 bases). The CDR3 sequence is 14 residues long. Germline-derived CDR1 and CDR2 are KGHSH and LQKENI. Trimming left V 4 bases short and J 1 base short, with 11 bases between. This CDR3 is CASSQNRESYEQYF. CDR3 coding DNA: TGTGCCAGCTCACAGAATCGGGAGTCCTACGAGCAGTACTTC.

This clonotype was counted ten times or more. The chain links TRBV6-2 or TRBV6-3 to TRBJ2-3; 7 bases map to TRBD2. The CDR3 length is 15 residues. The germline CDR1 and CDR2 sequences are MNHEY and SVGEGT. The J segment lost 2 bases and the V segment lost 2 bases, leaving 4 bases of the junction unmatched. The DNA for the CDR3 is TGTGCCAGCAGTTACCGCGGGGGACTCACAGATACGCAGTATTTT. Protein: CASSYRGGLTDTQYF.

The rearrangement joins TRBV3-1 to TRBJ2-5; a possible D gene is TRBD1 (5 bases). This CDR3 is built from 14 residues. V was clipped by 10 bases and J by 3 bases, with 18 bases between them. The germline CDR1 and CDR2 sequences are LGHDT and YNNKEL (reference sequence). The CDR3 here is CATTQWGLKETQYF. The CDR3 nucleotides are TGTGCCACCACCCAGTGGGGCCTCAAAGAGACCCAGTACTTC.